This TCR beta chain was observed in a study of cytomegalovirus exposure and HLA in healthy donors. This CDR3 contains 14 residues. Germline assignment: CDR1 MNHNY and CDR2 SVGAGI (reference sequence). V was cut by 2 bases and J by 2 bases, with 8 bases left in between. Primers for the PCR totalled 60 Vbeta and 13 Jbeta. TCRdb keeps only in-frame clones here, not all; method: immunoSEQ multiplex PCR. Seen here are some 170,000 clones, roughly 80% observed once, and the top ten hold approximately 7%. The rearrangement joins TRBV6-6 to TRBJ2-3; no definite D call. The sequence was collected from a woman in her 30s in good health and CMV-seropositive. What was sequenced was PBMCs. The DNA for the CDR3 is TGTGCCAGCAGTTACAGCAGGTACACAGATACGCAGTATTTT. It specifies CASSYSRYTDTQYF.